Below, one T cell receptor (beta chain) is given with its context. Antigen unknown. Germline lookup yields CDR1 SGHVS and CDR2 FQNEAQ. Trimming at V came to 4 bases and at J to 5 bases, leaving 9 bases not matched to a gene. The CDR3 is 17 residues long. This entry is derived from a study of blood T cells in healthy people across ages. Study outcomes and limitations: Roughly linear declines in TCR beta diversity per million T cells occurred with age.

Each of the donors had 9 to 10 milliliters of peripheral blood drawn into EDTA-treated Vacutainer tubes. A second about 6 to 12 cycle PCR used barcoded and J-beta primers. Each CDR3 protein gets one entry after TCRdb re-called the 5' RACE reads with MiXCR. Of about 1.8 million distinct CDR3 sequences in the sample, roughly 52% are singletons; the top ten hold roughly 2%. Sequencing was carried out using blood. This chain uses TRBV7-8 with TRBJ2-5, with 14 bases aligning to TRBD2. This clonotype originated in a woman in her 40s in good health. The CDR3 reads CASSYPGTSGGRETQYF. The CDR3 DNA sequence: TGTGCCAGCAGCTATCCAGGGACTAGCGGGGGCAGGGAGACCCAGTACTTC.